The rows below give T cell receptor beta chains drawn from one sample of a study of T-cell memory formation after mild COVID-19. In TCRdb, the 5' RACE reads were re-called with MiXCR into one record per CDR3 protein. The data show approximately 40,000 distinct CDR3 sequences, about 10% seen once. Sequencing was done on a sample of PBMCs or a T cell subset sorted from them (not recorded which). These receptor sequences come from a man younger than 30 who had mild COVID-19 (a few samples of this study predate the infection). Cell type and time point are not known. Each CDR3 is given with its conserved first and last residue. D genes are given only for firm matches. Part of the rows lack a size; the others show once, few, many or a class for expanded clones.

clone_size,j_call,v_call,d_call,cdr3_length,cdr3_aa,cdr3_nt
many,TRBJ1-5,TRBV7-2,NA,16,CASSPVPGNIYQPQHF,TGTGCCAGCAGCCCCGTCCCAGGGAACATCTATCAGCCCCAGCATTTT
many,TRBJ1-5,TRBV5-1,NA,14,CASSPGDSNQPQHF,TGCGCCAGCAGCCCGGGTGATAGCAATCAGCCCCAGCATTTT
many,TRBJ1-1,TRBV5-1,NA,13,CASSEGVNTEAFF,TGCGCCAGCAGCGAGGGGGTGAACACTGAAGCTTTCTTT
many,TRBJ2-7,TRBV6-6,TRBD1,15,CASSPRQGPSYEQYF,TGTGCCAGCAGTCCACGACAGGGGCCCTCCTACGAGCAGTACTTC
medium-sized,TRBJ2-6,TRBV23-1,NA,13,CASRQGGANVLTF,TGCGCCAGCAGACAGGGTGGGGCCAACGTCCTGACTTTC
many,TRBJ1-4,TRBV4-1,NA,15,CASSPKWGANEKLFF,TGCGCCAGCAGCCCCAAATGGGGGGCTAATGAAAAACTGTTTTTT
many,TRBJ1-2,TRBV27,NA,14,CASSLNDGQYGYTF,TGTGCCAGCAGTTTAAACGACGGACAGTATGGCTACACCTTC
many,TRBJ2-2,TRBV7-2,TRBD1,18,CASSQIPAGQGSTGELFF,TGTGCCAGCAGCCAGATCCCGGCGGGACAGGGTAGCACCGGGGAGCTGTTTTTT
NA,TRBJ2-3,TRBV5-1,TRBD2,16,CASSLGASGGSDTQYF,TGCGCCAGCAGCTTGGGCGCTAGCGGGGGATCAGATACGCAGTATTTT
NA,TRBJ2-7,TRBV7-2,NA,14,CASSPTNMGVEQYF,TGTGCCAGCAGCCCTACCAACATGGGGGTCGAGCAGTACTTC
many,TRBJ1-2,TRBV6-5,NA,13,CASTLGGDYGYTF,TGTGCCAGCACCCTTGGAGGGGACTATGGCTACACCTTC
few,TRBJ1-1,TRBV6-5,NA,13,CASSYRPETEAFF,TGTGCCAGCAGTTACCGTCCGGAGACTGAAGCTTTCTTT
NA,TRBJ2-3,TRBV20-1,TRBD2,14,CSAPPSGEADTQYF,TGCAGTGCTCCACCTAGCGGGGAGGCAGATACGCAGTATTTT
many,TRBJ1-1,TRBV20-1,NA,12,CSELGPNTEAFF,TGCAGTGAGTTAGGTCCGAACACTGAAGCTTTCTTT